The sequence of this TCR beta chain was determined in a study of T-cell memory formation after mild COVID-19. Turning to the study itself: For the most part, TCR clusters were specific to one donor. Findings and limits, study-wide: CD4/CD8 balance held among clones contracting day 15 to 85, and later expanders leaned CD4+. Of the contracting clones, CD4+ ones lay mainly in CM and EM, and CD8+ ones in EMRA.

This clonotype appeared a few times. Its specificity is unknown. TCRdb re-analysed the 5' RACE reads in MiXCR, keeping a single row per CDR3 protein. The sample carries tens of thousands of distinct CDR3 sequences, under 7.5% recorded once. This receptor was identified in a man between 18 and 35 years old who had mild COVID-19 (a few samples of this study predate the infection). Cell type and time point are not known. Sequences were obtained from PBMCs or a T cell subset sorted from them (not recorded which).

The CDR3 bases are TGCGCCAGCACCCTCCTCCTGGGGACTGAAGCTTTCTTT. Protein: CASTLLLGTEAFF. The V and J genes are TRBV5-1 and TRBJ1-1; D is undetermined. The CDR3 extends over 13 amino acids. The germline V gene encodes CDR1 SGHRS and CDR2 YFSETQ. V lost 6 bases and J lost 5, with 14 bases in between.